One sample yielded the 22 T cell receptor beta chains listed below, sequenced in a study of identical twins (dated by TCRdb to the mid-2010s). Libraries were made using 5' RACE. The data were produced on an Illumina HiSeq 2000. TCRdb applied fastp at Q25 and MiXCR to the public reads, then kept only in-frame beta chains. Duplicate CDR3 protein sequences are folded into a single record with the most common DNA and genes. Across this sample there are 640,000 or so distinct CDR3 sequences, with less than 7% seen only once. In total, the top ten clones hold roughly 1.6% of the sample. Sequencing was carried out using naive T cells sorted from blood. Read against the paper, the sample's cell subset or site label means: cells isolated with a human naive T-cell isolation kit. These receptors all come from a man between 18 and 29 years old in good health.

At least ten counts were recorded for this clonotype. This chain joins TRBV12-3 or TRBV12-4 and TRBJ2-1; 13 nucleotides match TRBD2. The CDR3 spans 15 residues. V lost 6 bases to trimming and J lost 5 bases; unmatched junction nucleotides: 4. The CDR3 nucleotides read TGTGCCAGCAGACTAGCGGGAGGGATCAACAATGAGCAGTTCTTC. Its translation: CASRLAGGINNEQFF.

This clonotype showed up just a few times. The chain is built from TRBV5-1 and TRBJ2-5; D is perhaps TRBD1 (5 bases). Germline assignment: CDR1 SGHRS and CDR2 YFSETQ. CDR3 size: 14 residues. V lost 4 bases and J 2 bases, leaving 12 bases between the germline ends. This CDR3 reads CASSIRQLQETQYF. For the CDR3, the DNA is TGCGCCAGCAGCATCCGACAGCTACAAGAGACCCAGTACTTC.

This clonotype was seen at least ten times. The chain carries TRBV18 and TRBJ2-1; D might be TRBD1 (6 bases). Germline CDR1 KGHSH, CDR2 LQKENI. This CDR3 is 14 amino acids long. Trimming removed 4 bases at V and 7 bases at J, with 14 bases between. Here the CDR3 DNA reads TGTGCCAGCTCACGCCGGAACAGGGAGAATGAGCAGTTCTTC. Residues: CASSRRNRENEQFF.

This clonotype was detected ten times or more. The chain employs TRBV12-3 or TRBV12-4 and TRBJ2-1, with unresolved D. V was pared by 5 bases and J by 0 bases, with 17 bases between. The CDR3 loop spans 17 amino acids. CDR3 bases: TGTGCCAGCAGTCCGTCCCGGGCGGTAAGCTCCTACAATGAGCAGTTCTTC. Translating it yields CASSPSRAVSSYNEQFF.

This clonotype was picked up a small number of times. V is TRBV11-2 and J is TRBJ2-7; perhaps D is TRBD1 or TRBD2 (5 bases each). Trimming pared 2 bases from V and 6 bases from J, leaving 14 bases between. Germline loops: CDR1 SGHAT, CDR2 FQNNGV. The CDR3 totals 14 residues. CDR3 coding DNA: TGTGCCAGCAGCTTATTGGGTGAGGGGCTCGAGCAGTACGTC. The encoded protein is CASSLLGEGLEQYV.

This clonotype was seen more than once but under ten times. The chain uses TRBV4-2 and TRBJ2-2; 9 bases align to TRBD2. The CDR3 length is 17 residues. The ends lost 1 base at V and 4 bases at J; junction bases unmatched: 7. Germline V lookup: CDR1 LGHNA, CDR2 YNFKEQ. Here the CDR3 reads CASSQGEREVFTGELFF. The CDR3 nucleotides are TGTGCCAGCAGCCAAGGGGAGCGGGAGGTTTTCACCGGGGAGCTGTTTTTT.

J is TRBJ1-5 and V is TRBV3-1, with D maybe TRBD1 (5 bases). Germline V gives CDR1 LGHDT, CDR2 YNNKEL (reference sequence). This CDR3 is 15 amino acids long. The V end was cut by 1 base, the J end by 4 bases, with 11 bases between. CDR3 in amino acids: CASSQVGHPNQPQHF. DNA for the CDR3: TGTGCCAGCAGCCAAGTCGGACATCCAAATCAGCCCCAGCATTTT.

In its sample, this clonotype was seen many times. V is TRBV10-3 and J is TRBJ2-2; D gene uncertain. The CDR3 is made up of 13 amino acids. V was shortened by 4 bases and J by 4 bases, with 7 bases between the two germline ends. Germline V gene lookup returns CDR1 ENHRY and CDR2 SYGVKD. The CDR3 region has the DNA TGTGCCATCAGTGGGCGGAGCACCGGGGAGCTGTTTTTT. Translation: CAISGRSTGELFF.

There are many counts of this clonotype. The chain recombines TRBV7-2 with TRBJ2-3; 8 nucleotides agree with TRBD2. The CDR3 loop spans 15 amino acids. Unmatched junction bases numbered 8, after V lost 4 bases and J lost 5 bases. Germline V gene lookup returns CDR1 SGHTA and CDR2 FQGNSA. CDR3: CASSYHGTSLDTQYF. CDR3 bases: TGTGCCAGCAGCTACCACGGGACTAGTCTAGATACGCAGTATTTT. Drawing the rest from reference TRBV7-2 and TRBJ2-3, the complete variable domain is GAGVSQSPSNKVTEKGKDVELRCDPISGHTALYWYRQSLGQGLEFLIYFQGNSAPDKSGLPSDRFSAERTGGSVSTLTIQRTQQEDSAVYLCASSYHGTSLDTQYFGPGTRLTVL.

This clonotype was counted many times. This sequence joins TRBV6-1 and TRBJ2-7; 16 bases line up with TRBD2. CDR3 length: 17 amino acids. Unmatched junction bases numbered 8, after V lost 6 bases and J lost 3 bases. CDR1 is MNHNS, CDR2 SASEGT, per germline. CDR3 bases: TGTGCCAGCAGGTTGGGACTAGCGGGAGGGACTGGCTACGAGCAGTACTTC. It specifies CASRLGLAGGTGYEQYF.

This clonotype was picked up a small number of times. The chain recombines TRBV15 with TRBJ2-5; 7 nucleotides align to TRBD2. The V gene's germline CDR1 is LNHNV and CDR2 YYDKDF (reference sequence). Trimming removed 1 base from V and 0 bases from J; junction bases left unmatched: 5. The CDR3 spans 16 residues. CDR3 in DNA: TGTGCCACCAGCAGAGTCCGGCTAGCGGACCAAGAGACCCAGTACTTC. Protein product: CATSRVRLADQETQYF.

This clonotype occurred a few times. This chain links TRBV4-1 with TRBJ2-7, with D perhaps being TRBD1 or TRBD2 (6 bases each). Germline V gene sequence: CDR1 MGHRA, CDR2 YSYEKL. V lost 3 bases to trimming and J lost 1 base, with 16 bases between them. The CDR3 has 16 amino acids. The CDR3 loop reads CASSQMGAGSSYEQYF. CDR3 sequence (DNA): TGCGCCAGCAGCCAGATGGGGGCGGGATCGTCCTACGAGCAGTACTTC.

This clonotype was counted ten times or more. The chain joins TRBV27 to TRBJ2-5; D unresolved. V was cut by 5 bases and J by 6 bases, with 10 bases left in between. From germline, CDR1 is MNHEY and CDR2 SMNVEV (reference sequence). This CDR3 is 12 amino acids long. CDR3 nucleotides: TGTGCCAGCAGTCCTGACGAAAAGACCCAGTACTTC. This sequence encodes CASSPDEKTQYF.

As DNA, the CDR3 is TGTGCCAGCAGTTACTCGGACAACGATGAGCAGTTCTTC. Translation gives CASSYSDNDEQFF. This chain links TRBV6-5 with TRBJ2-1, with D perhaps TRBD1 (5 bases). V was pared by 0 bases and J by 8 bases, with 8 bases between. CDR3 length equals 13 residues. The germline CDR1 and CDR2 sequences are MNHEY and SVGAGI.

V is TRBV6-2 or TRBV6-3 and J is TRBJ2-3; 11 nucleotides line up with TRBD2. Germline-derived CDR1 and CDR2 are MNHEY and SVGEGT. Trimming at V came to 6 bases and at J to 2 bases, leaving 4 bases not matched to a gene. This CDR3 spans 15 amino acids. The chain's CDR3 is CASSGLAGFTDTQYF. Here the CDR3 DNA reads TGTGCCAGCAGCGGACTAGCGGGTTTCACAGATACGCAGTATTTT.

This clonotype was seen a few times. The chain links TRBV13 to TRBJ2-5; 12 nucleotides align to TRBD2. The CDR3 has 16 residues. The junction had 6 bases not matched to a gene; V was cut back by 3 bases and J by 4 bases. The germline CDR1 and CDR2 sequences are PRHDT and FYEKMQ (reference sequence). The DNA of the CDR3 is TGTGCCAGCAGCTTGCGACTAGCGGGAGAGGGAGAGACCCAGTACTTC. It translates to CASSLRLAGEGETQYF. Full variable domain (remainder filled in from reference TRBV13 and TRBJ2-5): AAGVIQSPRHLIKEKRETATLKCYPIPRHDTVYWYQQGPGQDPQFLISFYEKMQSDKGSIPDRFSAQQFSDYHSELNMSSLELGDSALYFCASSLRLAGEGETQYFGPGTRLLVL.

The V and J genes are TRBV20-1 and TRBJ2-7; tentatively, D is TRBD1 (6 bases). Trimming stripped 3 bases from V and 3 bases from J, with 9 bases between. This CDR3 has 12 amino acids. Per germline, CDR1 DFQATT and CDR2 SNEGSKA (reference sequence). CDR3 in DNA: TGCAGTGCTAGGCAGGGGCTCTACGAGCAGTACTTC. It specifies CSARQGLYEQYF.

Ten or more counts support this clonotype. The V call is TRBV5-1, the J call TRBJ1-1; D remains ambiguous. CDR3 length: 12 residues. The V gene lost 0 bases and the J gene lost 7 bases, with 7 bases spanning the gap. Germline-derived CDR1 and CDR2 are SGHRS and YFSETQ. The CDR3 reads CASSLGRGEAFF. CDR3 nucleotides: TGCGCCAGCAGCTTGGGACGGGGTGAAGCTTTCTTT.

This clonotype was picked up many times. In nucleotides, the CDR3 is TGTGCCAGCAGTTTACCCGCTTCTAATGAGCAGTTCTTC. It yields the protein CASSLPASNEQFF. This chain connects TRBV27 to TRBJ2-1; D ambiguous. V dropped 2 bases and J dropped 7 bases, with 9 bases sitting between them. The CDR3 runs to 13 residues. Germline V gene sequence: CDR1 MNHEY, CDR2 SMNVEV (reference sequence).

This sequence joins TRBV7-2 and TRBJ2-5; 9 positions agree with TRBD1. The trim removed 6 bases at V and 6 bases at J, leaving 5 bases unmatched. The CDR3 spans 13 residues. Per the germline V gene, CDR1 is SGHTA and CDR2 is FQGNSA. The chain's CDR3 is CASSSGQGKTQYF. CDR3 in DNA: TGTGCCAGCAGTTCGGGACAGGGAAAGACCCAGTACTTC.

This clonotype was detected ten times or more. This chain links TRBV9 with TRBJ2-1; D not resolved. The CDR3 covers 12 residues. Trimming took 5 bases from V and 13 from J, leaving 16 bases between them. Germline V lookup: CDR1 SGDLS, CDR2 YYNGEE. The CDR3 DNA is TGTGCCAGCAGTCCTTTCCTGGCCCCCCAGTTCTTC. It is translated as CASSPFLAPQFF. Full variable domain (missing parts from reference TRBV9 and TRBJ2-1): DSGVTQTPKHLITATGQRVTLRCSPRSGDLSVYWYQQSLDQGLQFLIQYYNGEERAKGNILERFSAQQFPDLHSELNLSSLELGDSALYFCASSPFLAPQFFGPGTRLTVL.

This chain connects TRBV28 to TRBJ1-2, with 8 bases fitting TRBD1. V lost 5 bases, J lost 1 base, and 6 bases stayed unmatched. The CDR3 has 15 amino acids. Per germline, CDR1 MDHEN and CDR2 SYDVKM. DNA for the CDR3: TGTGCCAGCAGTCCTGACAGGGGAATTAACTATGGCTACACCTTC. It translates to CASSPDRGINYGYTF.